The sequence of this T cell receptor beta chain was determined in a study of blood T cells in healthy people across ages. General study results and limits: Naive T cell percentage by flow cytometry tracked strongly with beta diversity. PBMC samples, being unsorted, prevented any conclusive comparison of naive and antigen-experienced cells. Diversity was higher, and naive CD4+ cells more numerous, in long-lived donors than in aged donors.

Alongside a J-beta primer mix, a sample-barcoded 5' primer served in a second PCR lasting roughly 6 to 11 cycles. TCRdb recomputed calls from the 5' RACE reads with MiXCR, one row per CDR3 protein. The sample gives 700,000 or so distinct CDR3 sequences, 22% of which show up once; 22% is in the top ten. Per sample, at least 6 micrograms of total RNA were extracted. Germline CDR1 is MNHEY and CDR2 is SVGAGI. The V and J ends lost 0 bases and 4 bases respectively, with 14 bases between them. This CDR3 contains 16 residues. This clonotype was found a few times. Its specificity is not known. The TCR was taken from a man aged 70 or older in good health. The chain employs TRBV6-5 and TRBJ2-3; the D gene is possibly TRBD2 (7 bases). Sequenced sample: blood. For the CDR3, the DNA is TGTGCCAGCAGTTACTCGTGGGGGGGGCCCCCAGATACGCAGTATTTT. Its translation: CASSYSWGGPPDTQYF.